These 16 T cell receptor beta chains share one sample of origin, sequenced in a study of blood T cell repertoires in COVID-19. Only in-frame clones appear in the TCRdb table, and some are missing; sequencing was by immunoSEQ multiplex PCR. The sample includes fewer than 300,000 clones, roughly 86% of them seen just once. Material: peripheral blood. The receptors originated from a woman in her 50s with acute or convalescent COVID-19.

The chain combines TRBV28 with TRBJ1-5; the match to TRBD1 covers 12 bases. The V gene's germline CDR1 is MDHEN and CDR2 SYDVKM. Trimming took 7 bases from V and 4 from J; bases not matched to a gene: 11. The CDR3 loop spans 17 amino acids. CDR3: CASIRGGQGARNQPQHF. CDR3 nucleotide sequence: TGTGCCAGCATCCGGGGGGGACAGGGGGCAAGGAATCAGCCCCAGCATTTT.

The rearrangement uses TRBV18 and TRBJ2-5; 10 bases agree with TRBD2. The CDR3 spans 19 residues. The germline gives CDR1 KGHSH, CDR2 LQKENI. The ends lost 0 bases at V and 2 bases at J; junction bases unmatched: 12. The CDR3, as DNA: TGTGCCAGCTCACCACCGGGGGTTGCTAGCGGGAGATCTCAAGAGACCCAGTACTTC. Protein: CASSPPGVASGRSQETQYF. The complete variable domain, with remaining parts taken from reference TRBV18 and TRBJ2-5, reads NAGVMQNPRHLVRRRGQEARLRCSPMKGHSHVYWYRQLPEEGLKFMVYLQKENIIDESGMPKERFSAEFPKEGPSILRIQQVVRGDSAAYFCASSPPGVASGRSQETQYFGPGTRLLVL.

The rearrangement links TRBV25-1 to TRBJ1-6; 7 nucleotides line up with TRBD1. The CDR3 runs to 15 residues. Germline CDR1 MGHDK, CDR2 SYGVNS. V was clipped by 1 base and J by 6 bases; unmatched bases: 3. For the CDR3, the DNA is TGTGCCAGCAGTGAATTTGGGGACAGTAATTCACCCCTCCACTTT. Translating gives CASSEFGDSNSPLHF.

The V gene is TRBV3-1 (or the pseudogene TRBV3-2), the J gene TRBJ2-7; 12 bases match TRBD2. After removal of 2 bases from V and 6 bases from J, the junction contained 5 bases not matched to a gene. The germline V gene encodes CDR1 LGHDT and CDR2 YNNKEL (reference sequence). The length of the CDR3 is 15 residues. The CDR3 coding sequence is TGTGCCAGCAGCCAACTGACTAGCGGGAGACCCGAGCAGTACTTC. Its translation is CASSQLTSGRPEQYF.

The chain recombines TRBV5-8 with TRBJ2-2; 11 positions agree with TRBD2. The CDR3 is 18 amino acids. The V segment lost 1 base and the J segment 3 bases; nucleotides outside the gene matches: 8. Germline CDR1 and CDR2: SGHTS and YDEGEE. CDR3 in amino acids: CASSLYVTSGSYTGELFF. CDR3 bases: TGTGCCAGCAGCTTGTATGTAACTAGCGGGAGTTACACCGGGGAGCTGTTTTTT.

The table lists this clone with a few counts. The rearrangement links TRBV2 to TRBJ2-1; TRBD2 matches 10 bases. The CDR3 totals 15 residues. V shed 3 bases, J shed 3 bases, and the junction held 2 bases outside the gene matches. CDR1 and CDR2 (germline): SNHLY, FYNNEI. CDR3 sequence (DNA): TGTGCCAGCAGTGATTCTAGCGGGAGCTACAATGAGCAGTTCTTC. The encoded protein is CASSDSSGSYNEQFF.

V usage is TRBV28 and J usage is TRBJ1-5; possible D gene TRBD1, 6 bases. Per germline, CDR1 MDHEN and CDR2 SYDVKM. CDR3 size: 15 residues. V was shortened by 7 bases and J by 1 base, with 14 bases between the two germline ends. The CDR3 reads CASIASGASNQPQHF. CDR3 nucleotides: TGTGCCAGCATCGCCTCAGGGGCCAGCAATCAGCCCCAGCATTTT.

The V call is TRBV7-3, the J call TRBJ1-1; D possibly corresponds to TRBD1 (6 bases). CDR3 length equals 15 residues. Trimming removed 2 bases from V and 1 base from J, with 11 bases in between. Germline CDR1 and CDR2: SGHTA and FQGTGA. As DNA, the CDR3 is TGTGCCAGCAGCTTAGGGGGACACCCGAACACTGAAGCTTTCTTT. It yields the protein CASSLGGHPNTEAFF.

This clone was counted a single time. In DNA form, the CDR3 reads TGTGCCAGCAGCCCAGGGACAGGGGTCACAGATACGCAGTATTTT. Translating it yields CASSPGTGVTDTQYF. The chain has TRBV7-2 and TRBJ2-3, with 10 bases aligning to TRBD1. The CDR3 extends over 15 amino acids. Germline CDR1 is SGHTA and CDR2 is FQGNSA. V lost 5 bases, J lost 2 bases, and 4 bases stayed unmatched.

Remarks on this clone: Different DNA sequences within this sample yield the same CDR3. CDR3 nucleotides: TGTGCCAGCTCTCCAGGGACTAGCGGGAATAATGAGCAGTTCTTC. It codes for CASSPGTSGNNEQFF. The chain is built from TRBV18 and TRBJ2-1; 13 bases fit TRBD2. The CDR3 runs to 15 residues. J was trimmed by 7 bases and V by 6 bases; bases with no gene match: 6. The germline V gene has CDR1 KGHSH and CDR2 LQKENI. The complete variable domain, with remaining parts taken from reference TRBV18 and TRBJ2-1, reads NAGVMQNPRHLVRRRGQEARLRCSPMKGHSHVYWYRQLPEEGLKFMVYLQKENIIDESGMPKERFSAEFPKEGPSILRIQQVVRGDSAAYFCASSPGTSGNNEQFFGPGTRLTVL.

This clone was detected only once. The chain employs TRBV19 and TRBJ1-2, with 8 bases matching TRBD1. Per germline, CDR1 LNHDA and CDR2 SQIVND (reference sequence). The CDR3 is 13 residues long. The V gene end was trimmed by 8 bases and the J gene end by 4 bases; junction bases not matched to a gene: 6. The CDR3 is CASSGQVRYGYTF. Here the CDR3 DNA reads TGTGCCAGTTCGGGACAGGTTCGCTATGGCTACACCTTC.

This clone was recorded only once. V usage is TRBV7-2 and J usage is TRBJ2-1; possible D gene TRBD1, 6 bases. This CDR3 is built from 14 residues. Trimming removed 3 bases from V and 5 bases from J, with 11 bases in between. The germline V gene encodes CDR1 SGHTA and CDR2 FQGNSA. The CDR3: CASSLRQENNEQFF. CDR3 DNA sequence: TGTGCCAGCAGCTTGAGACAGGAGAACAATGAGCAGTTCTTC.

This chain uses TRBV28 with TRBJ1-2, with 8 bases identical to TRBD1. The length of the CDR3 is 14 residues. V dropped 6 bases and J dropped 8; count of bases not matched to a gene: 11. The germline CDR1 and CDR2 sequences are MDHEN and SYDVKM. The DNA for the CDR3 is TGTGCCAGCAGCCCCGGGACAGGCGAAGGAGGCTACACCTTC. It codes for CASSPGTGEGGYTF.

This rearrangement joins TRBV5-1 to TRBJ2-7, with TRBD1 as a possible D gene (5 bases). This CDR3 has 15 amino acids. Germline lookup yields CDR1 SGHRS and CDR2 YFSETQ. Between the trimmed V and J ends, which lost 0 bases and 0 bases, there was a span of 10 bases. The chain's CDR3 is CASSLVPGISYEQYF. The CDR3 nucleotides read TGCGCCAGCAGCTTGGTTCCAGGGATCTCCTACGAGCAGTACTTC. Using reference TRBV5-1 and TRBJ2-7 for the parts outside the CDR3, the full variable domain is KAGVTQTPRYLIKTRGQQVTLSCSPISGHRSVSWYQQTPGQGLQFLFEYFSETQRNKGNFPGRFSGRQFSNSRSEMNVSTLELGDSALYLCASSLVPGISYEQYFGPGTRLTVT.

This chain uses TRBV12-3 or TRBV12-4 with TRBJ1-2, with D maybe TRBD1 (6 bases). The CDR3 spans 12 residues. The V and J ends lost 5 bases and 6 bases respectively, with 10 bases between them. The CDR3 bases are TGTGCCAGCAGTGATTCAGGGGATGGCTACACCTTC. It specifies CASSDSGDGYTF.

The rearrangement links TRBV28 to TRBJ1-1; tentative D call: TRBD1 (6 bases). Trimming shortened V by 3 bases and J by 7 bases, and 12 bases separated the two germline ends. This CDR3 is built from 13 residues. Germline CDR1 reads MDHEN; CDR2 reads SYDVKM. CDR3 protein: CASSFSTGVEAFF. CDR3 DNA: TGTGCCAGCAGTTTTTCGACAGGCGTTGAAGCTTTCTTT. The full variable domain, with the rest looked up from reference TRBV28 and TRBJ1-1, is DVKVTQSSRYLVKRTGEKVFLECVQDMDHENMFWYRQDPGLGLRLIYFSYDVKMKEKGDIPEGYSVSREKKERFSLILESASTNQTSMYLCASSFSTGVEAFFGQGTRLTVV.